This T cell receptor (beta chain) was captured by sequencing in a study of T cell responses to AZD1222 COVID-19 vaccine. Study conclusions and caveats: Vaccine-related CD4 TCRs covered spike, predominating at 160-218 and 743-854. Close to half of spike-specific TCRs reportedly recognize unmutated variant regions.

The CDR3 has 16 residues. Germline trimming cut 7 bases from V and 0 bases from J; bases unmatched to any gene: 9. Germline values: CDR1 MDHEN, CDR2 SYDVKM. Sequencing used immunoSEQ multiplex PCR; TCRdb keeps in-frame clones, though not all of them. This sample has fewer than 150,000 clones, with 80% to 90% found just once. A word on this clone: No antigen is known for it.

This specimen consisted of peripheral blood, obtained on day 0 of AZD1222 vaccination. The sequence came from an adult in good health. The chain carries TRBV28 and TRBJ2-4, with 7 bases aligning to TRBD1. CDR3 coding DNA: TGTGCCAGCACCCAGGACAGGTCGATAGCCAAAAACATTCAGTACTTC. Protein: CASTQDRSIAKNIQYF.